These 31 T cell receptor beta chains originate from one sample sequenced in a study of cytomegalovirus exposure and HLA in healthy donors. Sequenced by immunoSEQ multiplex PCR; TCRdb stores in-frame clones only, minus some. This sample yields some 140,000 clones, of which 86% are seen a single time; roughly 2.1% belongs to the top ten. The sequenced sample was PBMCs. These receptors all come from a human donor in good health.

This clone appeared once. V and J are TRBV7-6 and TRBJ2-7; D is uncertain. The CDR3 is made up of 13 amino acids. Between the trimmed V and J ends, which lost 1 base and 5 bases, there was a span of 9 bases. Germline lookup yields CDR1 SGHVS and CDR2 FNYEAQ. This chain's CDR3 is CASSLGVLDEQYF. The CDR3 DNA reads TGTGCCAGCAGCTTAGGCGTACTCGACGAGCAGTACTTC.

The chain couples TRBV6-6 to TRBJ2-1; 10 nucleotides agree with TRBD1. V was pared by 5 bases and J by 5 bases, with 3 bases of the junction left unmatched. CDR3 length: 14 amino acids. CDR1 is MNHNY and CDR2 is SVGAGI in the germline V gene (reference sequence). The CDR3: CASSDRGPNNEQFF. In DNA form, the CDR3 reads TGTGCCAGCAGTGACAGGGGGCCTAACAATGAGCAGTTCTTC.

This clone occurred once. CDR3 residues: CASSHPSGGIADTQYF. In DNA, the CDR3 is TGTGCCAGCAGCCACCCTAGCGGGGGGATCGCAGATACGCAGTATTTT. The chain is built from TRBV9 and TRBJ2-3; 11 nucleotides match TRBD2. This CDR3 is 16 amino acids long. In germline, CDR1 is SGDLS, CDR2 YYNGEE. The V gene end was trimmed by 4 bases and the J gene end by 4 bases; junction bases not matched to a gene: 8.

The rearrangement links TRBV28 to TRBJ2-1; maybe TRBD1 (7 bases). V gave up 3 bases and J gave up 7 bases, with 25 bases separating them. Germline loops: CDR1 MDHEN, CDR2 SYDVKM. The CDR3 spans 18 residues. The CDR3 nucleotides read TGTGCCAGCAGTTTTTCCTTCGGGGGAGCCCGCAGGGGGAATGAGCAGTTCTTC. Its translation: CASSFSFGGARRGNEQFF.

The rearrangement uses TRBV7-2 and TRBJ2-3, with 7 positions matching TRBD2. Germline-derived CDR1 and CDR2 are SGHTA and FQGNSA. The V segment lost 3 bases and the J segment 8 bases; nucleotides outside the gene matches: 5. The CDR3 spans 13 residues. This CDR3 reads CASSFAGEVTQYF. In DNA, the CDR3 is TGTGCCAGCAGCTTTGCGGGGGAGGTTACGCAGTATTTT.

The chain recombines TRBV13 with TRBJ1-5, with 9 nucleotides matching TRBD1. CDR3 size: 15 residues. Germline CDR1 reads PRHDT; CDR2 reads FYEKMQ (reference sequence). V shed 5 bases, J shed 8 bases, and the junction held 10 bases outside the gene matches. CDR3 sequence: CASSRGQGKKEPQHF. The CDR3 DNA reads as TGTGCCAGCAGCCGGGGACAGGGCAAGAAGGAGCCCCAGCATTTT.

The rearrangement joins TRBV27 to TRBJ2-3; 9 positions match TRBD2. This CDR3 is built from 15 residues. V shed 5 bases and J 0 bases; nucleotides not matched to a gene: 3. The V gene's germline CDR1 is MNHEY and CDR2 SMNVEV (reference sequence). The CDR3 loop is CASSASGESTDTQYF. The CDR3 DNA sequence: TGTGCCAGCAGTGCTAGCGGGGAGAGCACAGATACGCAGTATTTT.

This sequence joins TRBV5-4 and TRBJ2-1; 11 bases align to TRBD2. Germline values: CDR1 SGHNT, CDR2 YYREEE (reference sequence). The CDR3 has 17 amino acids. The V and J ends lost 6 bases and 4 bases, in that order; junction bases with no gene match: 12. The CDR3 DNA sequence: TGTGCCAGCACACGTAGGGGACTAGCGGAAGTATACAATGAGCAGTTCTTC. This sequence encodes CASTRRGLAEVYNEQFF. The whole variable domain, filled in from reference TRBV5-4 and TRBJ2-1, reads ETGVTQSPTHLIKTRGQQVTLRCSSQSGHNTVSWYQQALGQGPQFIFQYYREEENGRGNFPPRFSGLQFPNYSSELNVNALELDDSALYLCASTRRGLAEVYNEQFFGPGTRLTVL.

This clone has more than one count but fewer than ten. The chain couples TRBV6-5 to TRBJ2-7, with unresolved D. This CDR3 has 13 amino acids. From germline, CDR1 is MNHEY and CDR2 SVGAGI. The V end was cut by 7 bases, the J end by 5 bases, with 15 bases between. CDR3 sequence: CASTSGFPDEQYF. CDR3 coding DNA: TGTGCCAGCACATCCGGGTTCCCGGACGAGCAGTACTTC.

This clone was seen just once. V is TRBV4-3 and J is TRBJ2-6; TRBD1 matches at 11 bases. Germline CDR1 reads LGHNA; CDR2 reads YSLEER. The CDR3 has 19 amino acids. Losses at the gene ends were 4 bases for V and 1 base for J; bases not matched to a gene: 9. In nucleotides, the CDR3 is TGCGCCAGCAGCCCCCGGACAGGGGGCCTAACTTCTGGGGCCAACGTCCTGACTTTC. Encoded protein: CASSPRTGGLTSGANVLTF.

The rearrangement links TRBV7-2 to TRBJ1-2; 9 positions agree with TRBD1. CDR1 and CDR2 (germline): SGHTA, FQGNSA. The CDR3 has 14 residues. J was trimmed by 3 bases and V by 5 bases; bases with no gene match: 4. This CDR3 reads CASSPGQGHYGYTF. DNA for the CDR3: TGTGCCAGCAGCCCAGGACAGGGGCACTATGGCTACACCTTC.

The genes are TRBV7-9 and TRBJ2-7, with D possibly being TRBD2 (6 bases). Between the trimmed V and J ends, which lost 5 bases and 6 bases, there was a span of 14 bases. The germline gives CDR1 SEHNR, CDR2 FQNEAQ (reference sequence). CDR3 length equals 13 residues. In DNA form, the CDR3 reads TGTGCCAGCAGCCCTACTAGCTTTGGCGAGCAGTACTTC. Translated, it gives CASSPTSFGEQYF. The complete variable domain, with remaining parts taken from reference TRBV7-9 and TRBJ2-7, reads DTGVSQNPRHKITKRGQNVTFRCDPISEHNRLYWYRQTLGQGPEFLTYFQNEAQLEKSRLLSDRFSAERPKGSFSTLEIQRTEQGDSAMYLCASSPTSFGEQYFGPGTRLTVT.

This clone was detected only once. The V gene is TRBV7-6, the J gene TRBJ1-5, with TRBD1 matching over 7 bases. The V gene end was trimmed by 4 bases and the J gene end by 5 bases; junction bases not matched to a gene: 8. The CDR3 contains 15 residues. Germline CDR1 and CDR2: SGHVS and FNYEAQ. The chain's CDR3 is CASSSQGSRDQPQHF. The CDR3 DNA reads TGTGCCAGCAGCTCACAGGGGTCCCGGGATCAGCCCCAGCATTTT.

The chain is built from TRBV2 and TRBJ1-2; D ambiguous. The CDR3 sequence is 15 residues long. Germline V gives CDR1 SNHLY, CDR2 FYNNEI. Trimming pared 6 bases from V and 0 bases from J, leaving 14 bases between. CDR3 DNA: TGTGCCAGCAGCCTTACGCAGAAAGCTAACTATGGCTACACCTTC. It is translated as CASSLTQKANYGYTF.

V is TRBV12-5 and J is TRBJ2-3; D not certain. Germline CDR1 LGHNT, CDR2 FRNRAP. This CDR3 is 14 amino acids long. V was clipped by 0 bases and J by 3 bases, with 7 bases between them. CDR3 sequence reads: CASGLVLSTDTQYF. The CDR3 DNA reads TGTGCTAGTGGTTTGGTCTTGAGTACAGATACGCAGTATTTT.

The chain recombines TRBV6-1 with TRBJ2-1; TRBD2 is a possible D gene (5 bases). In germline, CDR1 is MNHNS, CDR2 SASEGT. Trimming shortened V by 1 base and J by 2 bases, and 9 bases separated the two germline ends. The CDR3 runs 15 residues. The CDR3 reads CASSEEEGTYNEQFF. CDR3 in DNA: TGTGCCAGCAGTGAAGAAGAGGGCACCTACAATGAGCAGTTCTTC.

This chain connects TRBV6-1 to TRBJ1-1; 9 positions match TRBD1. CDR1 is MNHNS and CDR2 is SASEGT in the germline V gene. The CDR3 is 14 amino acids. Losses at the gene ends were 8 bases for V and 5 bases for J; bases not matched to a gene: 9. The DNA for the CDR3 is TGTGCCAGCCATCCGGGACAGGGAGGGACTGAAGCTTTCTTT. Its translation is CASHPGQGGTEAFF.

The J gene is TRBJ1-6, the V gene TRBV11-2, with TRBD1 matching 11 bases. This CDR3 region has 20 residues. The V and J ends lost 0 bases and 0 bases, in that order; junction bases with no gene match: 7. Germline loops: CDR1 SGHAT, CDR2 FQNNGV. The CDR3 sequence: CASSLEGGDRGYSYNSPLHF. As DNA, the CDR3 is TGTGCCAGCAGCTTAGAAGGGGGGGACAGGGGGTACTCCTATAATTCACCCCTCCACTTT.

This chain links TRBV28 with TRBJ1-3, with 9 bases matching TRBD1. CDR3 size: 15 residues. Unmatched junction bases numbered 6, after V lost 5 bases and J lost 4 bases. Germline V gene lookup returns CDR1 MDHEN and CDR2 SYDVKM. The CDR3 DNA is TGTGCCAGCAGTGAGTCCGGGACAGGGGGAAACACCATATATTTT. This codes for CASSESGTGGNTIYF.

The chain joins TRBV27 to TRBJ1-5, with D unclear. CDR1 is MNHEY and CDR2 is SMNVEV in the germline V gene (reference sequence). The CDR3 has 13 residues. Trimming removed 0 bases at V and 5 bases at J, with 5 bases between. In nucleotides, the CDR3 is TGTGCCAGCAGTTTATCGCACTATCAGCCCCAGCATTTT. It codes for CASSLSHYQPQHF.

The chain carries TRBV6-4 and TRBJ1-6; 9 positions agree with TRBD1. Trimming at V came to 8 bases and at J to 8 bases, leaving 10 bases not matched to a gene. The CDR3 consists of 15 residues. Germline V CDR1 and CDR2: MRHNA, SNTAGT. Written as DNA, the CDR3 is TGTGCCAGCCCGTCCCGGGACAGGGACTATTCACCCCTCCACTTT. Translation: CASPSRDRDYSPLHF.

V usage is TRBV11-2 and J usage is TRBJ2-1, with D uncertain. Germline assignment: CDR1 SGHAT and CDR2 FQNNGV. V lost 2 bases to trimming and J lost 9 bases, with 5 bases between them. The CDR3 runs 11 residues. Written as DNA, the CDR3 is TGTGCCAGCAGCTTATATCCTGAGCAGTTCTTC. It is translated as CASSLYPEQFF.

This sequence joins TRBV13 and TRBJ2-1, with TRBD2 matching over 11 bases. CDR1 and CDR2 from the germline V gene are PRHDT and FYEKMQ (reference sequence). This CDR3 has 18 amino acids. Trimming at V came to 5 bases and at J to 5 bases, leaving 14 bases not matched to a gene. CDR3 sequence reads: CASSPHPPGLAEDNEQFF. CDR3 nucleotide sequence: TGTGCCAGCAGCCCGCACCCGCCGGGACTAGCGGAAGACAATGAGCAGTTCTTC.

In nucleotides, the CDR3 is TGTGCCAGTAGAAAACAGGGGAGGTACGAGCAGTACTTC. As protein: CASRKQGRYEQYF. This chain connects TRBV19 to TRBJ2-7; possibly TRBD1 for D (7 bases). V lost 6 bases, J lost 4 bases, and 13 bases lay in between. There are 13 residues in the CDR3. CDR1 and CDR2 from the germline V gene are LNHDA and SQIVND (reference sequence).

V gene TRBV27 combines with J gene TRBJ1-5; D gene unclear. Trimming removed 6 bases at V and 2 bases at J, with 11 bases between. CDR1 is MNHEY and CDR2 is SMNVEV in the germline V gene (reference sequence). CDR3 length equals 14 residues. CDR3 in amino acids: CASRMLGGNQPQHF. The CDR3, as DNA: TGTGCCAGCAGAATGCTGGGCGGCAATCAGCCCCAGCATTTT.

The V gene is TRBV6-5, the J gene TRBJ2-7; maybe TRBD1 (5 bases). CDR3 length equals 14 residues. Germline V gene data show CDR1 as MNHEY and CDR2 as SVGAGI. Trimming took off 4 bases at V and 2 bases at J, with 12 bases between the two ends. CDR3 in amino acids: CASSSPWGPYEQYF. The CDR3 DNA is TGTGCCAGCAGTTCTCCCTGGGGCCCCTACGAGCAGTACTTC.

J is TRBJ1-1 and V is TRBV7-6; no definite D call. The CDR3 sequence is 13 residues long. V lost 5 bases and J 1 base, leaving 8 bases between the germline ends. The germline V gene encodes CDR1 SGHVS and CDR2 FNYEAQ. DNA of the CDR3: TGTGCCAGCAGCCTAAGACAGAACACTGAAGCTTTCTTT. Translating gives CASSLRQNTEAFF. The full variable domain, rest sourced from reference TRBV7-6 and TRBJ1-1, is GAGVSQSPRYKVTKRGQDVALRCDPISGHVSLYWYRQALGQGPEFLTYFNYEAQQDKSGLPNDRFSAERPEGSISTLTIQRTEQRDSAMYRCASSLRQNTEAFFGQGTRLTVV.

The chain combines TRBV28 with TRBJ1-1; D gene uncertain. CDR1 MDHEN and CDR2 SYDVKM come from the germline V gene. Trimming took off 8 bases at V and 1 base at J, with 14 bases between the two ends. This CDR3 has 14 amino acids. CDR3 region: CASYSPPSNTEAFF. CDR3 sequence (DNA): TGTGCCAGCTACTCCCCACCGTCGAACACTGAAGCTTTCTTT.

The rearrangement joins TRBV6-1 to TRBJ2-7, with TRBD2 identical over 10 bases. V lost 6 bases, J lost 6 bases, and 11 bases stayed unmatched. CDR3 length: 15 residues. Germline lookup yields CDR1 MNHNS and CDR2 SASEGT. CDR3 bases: TGTGCCAGCAGGCTAGCGGGGGTAGTCCTAAGCGAGCAGTACTTC. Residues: CASRLAGVVLSEQYF.

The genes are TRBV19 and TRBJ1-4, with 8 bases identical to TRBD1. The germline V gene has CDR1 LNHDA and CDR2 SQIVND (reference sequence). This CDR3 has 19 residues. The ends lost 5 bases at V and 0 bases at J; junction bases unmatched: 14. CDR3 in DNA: TGTGCCAGTAGTGGACAGGGAAGGTTCGAGTTACCAACTAATGAAAAACTGTTTTTT. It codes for CASSGQGRFELPTNEKLFF.

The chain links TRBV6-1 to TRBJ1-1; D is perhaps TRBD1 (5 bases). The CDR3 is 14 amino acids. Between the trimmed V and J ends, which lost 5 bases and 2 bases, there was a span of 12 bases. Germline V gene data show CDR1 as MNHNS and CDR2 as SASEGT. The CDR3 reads CASSRQTANTEAFF. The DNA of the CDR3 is TGTGCCAGCAGTCGACAGACAGCAAACACTGAAGCTTTCTTT.